This T cell receptor beta chain was sequenced for a study of radiotherapy plus CTLA-4 blockade in lung cancer. Study background: Patients showed objective responses in approximately 17% of cases and disease control in approximately 28%.

Concerning this clone itself: Its antigen is not known.

Study findings and constraints: With interferon-beta, early dynamics of blood T cell clones were reported to best predict response. Blood saw expansion of tumor-derived TCR clones after radiotherapy plus ipilimumab.

Ipilimumab CTLA-4 blockade and focal radiation were given to patients with chemo-refractory metastatic non-small-cell lung cancer. Data came from immunoSEQ multiplex PCR; TCRdb stores just in-frame clones and leaves some out. Counted here are around 82,000 clones, roughly four fifths occurring once; the ten biggest clones make up 0.65% to 0.85%. With 2 bases clipped from V and 4 bases from J, the junction kept 7 bases outside the gene matches. The CDR3 totals 17 residues. Germline V CDR1 and CDR2: SGHRS, YFSETQ. The V and J genes are TRBV5-1 and TRBJ2-2, with 11 bases that match TRBD2. The sequence derives from a human donor with non-small cell lung cancer who had stable disease on radiotherapy plus ipilimumab. The sequencing used peripheral blood, collected from a patient treated with radiotherapy plus ipilimumab. DNA for the CDR3: TGCGCCAGCAGCTTAACTAGCGGGAGCCTGGCCACCGGGGAGCTGTTTTTT. As protein: CASSLTSGSLATGELFF.